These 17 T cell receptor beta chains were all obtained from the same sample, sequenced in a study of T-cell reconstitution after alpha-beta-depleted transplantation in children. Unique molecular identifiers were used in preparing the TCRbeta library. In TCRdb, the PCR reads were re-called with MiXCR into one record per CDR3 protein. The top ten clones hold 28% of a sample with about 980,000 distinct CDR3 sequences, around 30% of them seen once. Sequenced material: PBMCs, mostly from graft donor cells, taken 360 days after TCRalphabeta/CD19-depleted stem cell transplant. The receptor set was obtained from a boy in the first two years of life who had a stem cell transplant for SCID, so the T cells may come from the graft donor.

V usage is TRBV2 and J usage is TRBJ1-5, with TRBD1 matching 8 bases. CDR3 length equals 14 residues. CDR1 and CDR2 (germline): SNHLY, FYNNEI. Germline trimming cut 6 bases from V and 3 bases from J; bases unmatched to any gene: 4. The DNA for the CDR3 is TGTGCCAGCAGGGCAGGGGGCATCAATCAGCCCCAGCATTTT. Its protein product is CASRAGGINQPQHF.

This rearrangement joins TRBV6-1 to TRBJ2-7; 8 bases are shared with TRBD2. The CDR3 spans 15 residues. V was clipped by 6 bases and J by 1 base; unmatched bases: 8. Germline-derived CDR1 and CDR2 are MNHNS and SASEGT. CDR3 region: CASSRSTSGSYEQYF. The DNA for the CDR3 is TGTGCCAGCAGCCGTAGCACTAGCGGATCCTACGAGCAGTACTTC.

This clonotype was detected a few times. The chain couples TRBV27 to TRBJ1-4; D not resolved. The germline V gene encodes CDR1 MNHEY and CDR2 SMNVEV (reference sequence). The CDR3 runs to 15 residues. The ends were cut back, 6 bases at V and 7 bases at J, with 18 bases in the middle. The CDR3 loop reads CASSPLDEGVEKLFF. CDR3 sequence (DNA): TGTGCCAGCAGCCCCCTTGATGAGGGCGTTGAAAAACTGTTTTTT.

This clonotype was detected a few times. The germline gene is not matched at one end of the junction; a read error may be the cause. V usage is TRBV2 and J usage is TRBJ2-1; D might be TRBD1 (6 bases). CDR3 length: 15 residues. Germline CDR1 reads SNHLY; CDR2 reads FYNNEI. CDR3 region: CASREGQLPYNEQFF. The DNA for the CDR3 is TGTGCCAGCAGGGAAGGACAGTTACCCTACAATGAGCAGTTCTTC. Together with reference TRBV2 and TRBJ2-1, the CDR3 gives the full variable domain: EPEVTQTPSHQVTQMGQEVILRCVPISNHLYFYWYRQILGQKVEFLVSFYNNEISEKSEIFDDQFSVERPDGSNFTLKIRSTKLEDSAMYFCASREGQLPYNEQFFGPGTRLTVL.

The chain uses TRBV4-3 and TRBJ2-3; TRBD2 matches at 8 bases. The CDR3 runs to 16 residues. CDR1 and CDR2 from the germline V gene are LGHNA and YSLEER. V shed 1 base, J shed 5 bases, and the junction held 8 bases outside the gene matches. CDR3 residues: CASSQAPPGGGDTQYF. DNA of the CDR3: TGCGCCAGCAGCCAAGCTCCGCCCGGGGGGGGAGATACGCAGTATTTT.

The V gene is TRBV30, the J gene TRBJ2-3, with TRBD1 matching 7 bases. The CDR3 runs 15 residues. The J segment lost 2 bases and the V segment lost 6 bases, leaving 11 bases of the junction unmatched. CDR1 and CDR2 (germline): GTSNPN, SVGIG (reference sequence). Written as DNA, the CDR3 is TGTGCCTGTCAGGAAACAGGGGCGATCACAGATACGCAGTATTTT. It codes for CACQETGAITDTQYF.

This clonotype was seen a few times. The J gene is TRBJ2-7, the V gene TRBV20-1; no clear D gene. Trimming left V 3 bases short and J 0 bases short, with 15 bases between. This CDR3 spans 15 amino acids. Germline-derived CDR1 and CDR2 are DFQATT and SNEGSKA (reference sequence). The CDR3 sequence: CSASANSRSSYEQYF. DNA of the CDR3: TGCAGTGCTAGTGCGAATTCGAGGTCCTCCTACGAGCAGTACTTC.

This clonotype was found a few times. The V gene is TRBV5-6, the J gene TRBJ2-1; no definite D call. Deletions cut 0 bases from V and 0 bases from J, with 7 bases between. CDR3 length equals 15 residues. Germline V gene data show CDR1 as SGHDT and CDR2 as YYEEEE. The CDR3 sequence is CASSLALYSYNEQFF. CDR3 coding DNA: TGTGCCAGCAGCTTGGCGTTATACTCCTACAATGAGCAGTTCTTC.

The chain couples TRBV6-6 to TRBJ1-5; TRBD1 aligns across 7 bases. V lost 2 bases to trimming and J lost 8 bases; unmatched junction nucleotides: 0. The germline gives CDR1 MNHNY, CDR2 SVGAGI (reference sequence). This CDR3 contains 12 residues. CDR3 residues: CASSYDREPQHF. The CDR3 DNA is TGTGCCAGCAGTTACGACAGGGAGCCCCAGCATTTT.

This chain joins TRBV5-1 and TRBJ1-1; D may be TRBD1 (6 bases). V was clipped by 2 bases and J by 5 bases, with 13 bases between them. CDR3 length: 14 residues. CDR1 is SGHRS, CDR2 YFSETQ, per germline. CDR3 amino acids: CASSFRGGETEAFF. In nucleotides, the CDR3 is TGCGCCAGCAGCTTTCGAGGGGGAGAAACTGAAGCTTTCTTT.

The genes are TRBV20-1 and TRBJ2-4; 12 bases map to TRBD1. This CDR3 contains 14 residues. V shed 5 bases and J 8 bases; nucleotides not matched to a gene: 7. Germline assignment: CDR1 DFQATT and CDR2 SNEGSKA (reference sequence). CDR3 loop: CSAGGTGGSHIQYF. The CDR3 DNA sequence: TGCAGTGCTGGTGGGACAGGGGGCTCTCACATTCAGTACTTC.

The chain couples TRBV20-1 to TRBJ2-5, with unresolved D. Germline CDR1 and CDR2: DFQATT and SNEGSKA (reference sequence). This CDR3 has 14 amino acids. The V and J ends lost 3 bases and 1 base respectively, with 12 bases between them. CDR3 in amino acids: CSASPSLAQETQYF. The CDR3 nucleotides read TGCAGTGCTAGTCCGTCCTTAGCCCAAGAGACCCAGTACTTC.

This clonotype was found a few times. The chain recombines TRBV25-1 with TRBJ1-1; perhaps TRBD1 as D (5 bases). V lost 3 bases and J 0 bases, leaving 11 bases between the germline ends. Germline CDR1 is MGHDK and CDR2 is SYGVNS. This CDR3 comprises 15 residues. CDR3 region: CASSDRVGVNTEAFF. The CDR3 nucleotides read TGTGCCAGCAGTGACAGGGTCGGGGTGAACACTGAAGCTTTCTTT. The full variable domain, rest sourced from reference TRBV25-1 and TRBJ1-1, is EADIYQTPRYLVIGTGKKITLECSQTMGHDKMYWYQQDPGMELHLIHYSYGVNSTEKGDLSSESTVSRIRTEHFPLTLESARPSHTSQYLCASSDRVGVNTEAFFGQGTRLTVV.

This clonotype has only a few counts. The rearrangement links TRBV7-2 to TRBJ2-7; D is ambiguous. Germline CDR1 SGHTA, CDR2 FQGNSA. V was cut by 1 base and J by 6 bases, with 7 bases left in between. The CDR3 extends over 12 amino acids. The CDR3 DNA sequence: TGTGCCAGCAGCTTAGTGACGAGCGAGCAGTACTTC. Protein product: CASSLVTSEQYF.

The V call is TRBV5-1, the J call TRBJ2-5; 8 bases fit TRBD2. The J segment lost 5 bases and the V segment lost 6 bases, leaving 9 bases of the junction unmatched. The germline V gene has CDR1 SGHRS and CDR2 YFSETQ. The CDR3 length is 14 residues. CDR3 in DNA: TGCGCCAGCACTATGGGTAGCGGGGACGAGACCCAGTACTTC. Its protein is CASTMGSGDETQYF.

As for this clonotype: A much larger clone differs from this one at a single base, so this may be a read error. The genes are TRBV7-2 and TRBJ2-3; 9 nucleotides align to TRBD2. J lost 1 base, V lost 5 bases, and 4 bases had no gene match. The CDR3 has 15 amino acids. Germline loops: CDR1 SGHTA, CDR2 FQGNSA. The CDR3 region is CASSHSSGGTDTQYF. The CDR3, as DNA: TGTGCCAGCAGCCACTCTAGCGGGGGCACAGATACGCAGTATTTT.

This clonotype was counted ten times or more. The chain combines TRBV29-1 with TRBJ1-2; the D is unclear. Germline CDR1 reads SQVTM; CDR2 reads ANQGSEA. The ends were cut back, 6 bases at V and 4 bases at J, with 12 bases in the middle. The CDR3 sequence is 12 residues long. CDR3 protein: CSVWPGSYGYTF. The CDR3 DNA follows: TGCAGCGTATGGCCGGGGTCCTATGGCTACACCTTC.